The 29 T cell receptor beta chains listed next were all sequenced from one sample in a study of shared clonotypes between healthy human individuals. Some clones are missing from TCRdb's copy, which holds only in-frame ones; the method was immunoSEQ multiplex PCR. The sample records 2 million to 2.5 million clones, 85% to 95% being singletons. Specimen: naive CD4+ T cells from PBMCs. Subset of the sample: CD45RA+ positively selected. These TCRs come from a man between 18 and 29 years old in good health. Some clones in this sample may be carry-over from other donors' samples.

This chain connects TRBV5-1 to TRBJ2-2; D gene ambiguous. Trimming cost V 3 bases and J 0 bases, with 6 bases left between them. Germline V gene sequence: CDR1 SGHRS, CDR2 YFSETQ. The length of the CDR3 is 14 residues. The CDR3 spells CASSSPPNTGELFF. In nucleotides, the CDR3 is TGCGCCAGCAGCTCCCCGCCGAACACCGGGGAGCTGTTTTTT.

The V call is TRBV7-3, the J call TRBJ2-2; D is uncertain. Germline loops: CDR1 SGHTA, CDR2 FQGTGA. Trimming shortened V by 3 bases and J by 4 bases, and 12 bases separated the two germline ends. The length of the CDR3 is 15 residues. The CDR3 nucleotides are TGTGCCAGCAGCTTGACGGAGCCCGTCACCGGGGAGCTGTTTTTT. Its protein product is CASSLTEPVTGELFF.

The chain employs TRBV6-6 and TRBJ2-3; D is possibly TRBD1 (6 bases). Germline CDR1 and CDR2: MNHNY and SVGAGI (reference sequence). V gave up 2 bases and J gave up 8 bases, with 8 bases separating them. The length of the CDR3 is 12 residues. CDR3 amino acids: CASSYRDTTQYF. CDR3 DNA: TGTGCCAGCAGTTACAGGGACACTACGCAGTATTTT.

With regard to this clone: Other DNA variants within this sample encode the same CDR3. The chain couples TRBV6-6 to TRBJ2-5; possibly TRBD2 for D (6 bases). This CDR3 has 14 residues. V was clipped by 2 bases and J by 0 bases, with 7 bases between them. Germline CDR1 and CDR2: MNHNY and SVGAGI (reference sequence). CDR3 nucleotide sequence: TGTGCCAGCAGTTACGCGGGAAACCAAGAGACCCAGTACTTC. This translates into CASSYAGNQETQYF.

The rearrangement uses TRBV5-8 and TRBJ1-6, with D perhaps TRBD1 (6 bases). CDR3 size: 15 residues. Per germline, CDR1 SGHTS and CDR2 YDEGEE. V lost 1 base to trimming and J lost 7 bases, with 12 bases between them. For the CDR3, the DNA is TGTGCCAGCAGCTTGAGGACAGTCAGGAATTCACCCCTCCACTTT. As protein: CASSLRTVRNSPLHF.

Concerning this clone: Other DNA variants within this sample encode the same CDR3. The chain is built from TRBV11-2 and TRBJ2-5; D is ambiguous. V lost 1 base, J lost 4 bases, and 4 bases lay in between. Germline V CDR1 and CDR2: SGHAT, FQNNGV. The CDR3 sequence is 12 residues long. The CDR3 DNA sequence: TGTGCCAGCAGCTTAGGCGCAGAGACCCAGTACTTC. It codes for CASSLGAETQYF.

The gene calls are TRBV19 and TRBJ2-7, with TRBD2 matching over 13 bases. CDR3 size: 15 residues. Per germline, CDR1 LNHDA and CDR2 SQIVND (reference sequence). V shed 6 bases, J shed 6 bases, and the junction held 8 bases outside the gene matches. CDR3 DNA: TGTGCCAGTAGCCCCGGACTAGCGGGAGATATCGAGCAGTACTTC. Protein product: CASSPGLAGDIEQYF. Based on the CDR3 plus reference TRBV19 and TRBJ2-7, the full variable domain is DGGITQSPKYLFRKEGQNVTLSCEQNLNHDAMYWYRQDPGQGLRLIYYSQIVNDFQKGDIAEGYSVSREKKESFPLTVTSAQKNPTAFYLCASSPGLAGDIEQYFGPGTRLTVT.

The V call is TRBV7-3, the J call TRBJ2-1; D may be TRBD1 or TRBD2 (6 bases each). The length of the CDR3 is 17 residues. In germline, CDR1 is SGHTA, CDR2 FQGTGA. V was cut by 5 bases and J by 3 bases, with 20 bases left in between. DNA for the CDR3: TGTGCCAGCAGCCTAAGGTCCGGGGGCGTGGGCTACAATGAGCAGTTCTTC. Its translation: CASSLRSGGVGYNEQFF.

The rearrangement links TRBV5-1 to TRBJ2-1, with 10 bases matching TRBD2. J gave up 4 bases and V 6 bases, and 7 bases lay outside the gene matches. The CDR3 has 15 amino acids. The germline V gene has CDR1 SGHRS and CDR2 YFSETQ. CDR3 DNA: TGCGCCAGCAACGTTGAAGCGGGAGGGTACAATGAGCAGTTCTTC. Its translation is CASNVEAGGYNEQFF.

This clone was found a few times. V gene TRBV2 combines with J gene TRBJ2-5; D may be TRBD2 (6 bases). CDR1 and CDR2 from the germline V gene are SNHLY and FYNNEI. Trimming removed 7 bases from V and 7 bases from J, with 16 bases in between. This CDR3 has 13 amino acids. In nucleotides, the CDR3 is TGTGCCAGCACCGAGGGACTTGCCGGGACCCAGTACTTC. Amino acids: CASTEGLAGTQYF.

V gene TRBV7-3 combines with J gene TRBJ2-7; tentatively, D is TRBD2 (5 bases). Trimming removed 0 bases at V and 6 bases at J, with 6 bases between. Looked up from germline, CDR1 is SGHTA and CDR2 is FQGTGA. This CDR3 has 12 residues. This chain's CDR3 is CASSLTRGEQYF. The CDR3 bases are TGTGCCAGCAGCTTAACCCGGGGCGAGCAGTACTTC.

The gene calls are TRBV7-2 and TRBJ1-1; D remains unclear. This CDR3 contains 14 residues. V lost 2 bases and J lost 0, with 7 bases in between. Germline V lookup: CDR1 SGHTA, CDR2 FQGNSA. Here the CDR3 reads CASSLSGLNTEAFF. CDR3 sequence (DNA): TGTGCCAGCAGCTTATCTGGCTTGAACACTGAAGCTTTCTTT.

As regards this clone: The identical CDR3 is also encoded by other nucleotide sequences in the sample. V is TRBV5-1 and J is TRBJ2-3; possible D gene TRBD2, 5 bases. The CDR3 length is 15 residues. From germline, CDR1 is SGHRS and CDR2 YFSETQ. V was trimmed by 0 bases and J by 6 bases, leaving 14 bases between them. CDR3 sequence reads: CASSLAGEGTDTQYF. The CDR3 DNA is TGCGCCAGCAGCTTGGCCGGAGAGGGAACGGATACGCAGTATTTT.

Concerning this clone: The same CDR3 can be traced to other DNA sequences in this sample. The V call is TRBV5-1, the J call TRBJ2-2; no firm D call. V was clipped by 0 bases and J by 6 bases, with 6 bases between them. This CDR3 has 13 amino acids. The V gene's germline CDR1 is SGHRS and CDR2 YFSETQ. DNA for the CDR3: TGCGCCAGCAGCTTGGGAGGTTCCGGGGAGCTGTTTTTT. Encoded protein: CASSLGGSGELFF. Looking up the rest from reference TRBV5-1 and TRBJ2-2 gives the full variable domain: KAGVTQTPRYLIKTRGQQVTLSCSPISGHRSVSWYQQTPGQGLQFLFEYFSETQRNKGNFPGRFSGRQFSNSRSEMNVSTLELGDSALYLCASSLGGSGELFFGEGSRLTVL.

V and J are TRBV19 and TRBJ1-4; no clear D. Germline CDR1 reads LNHDA; CDR2 reads SQIVND (reference sequence). The CDR3 runs to 16 residues. The V and J ends lost 5 bases and 2 bases respectively, with 15 bases between them. The CDR3 spells CASSPSGYRTNEKLFF. The CDR3 coding sequence is TGTGCCAGTAGTCCCAGCGGTTATCGGACTAATGAAAAACTGTTTTTT.

This clone occurred once. The chain carries TRBV7-2 and TRBJ2-3, with 7 bases that match TRBD1. Germline values: CDR1 SGHTA, CDR2 FQGNSA. Trimming took 4 bases from V and 6 from J; bases not matched to a gene: 7. This CDR3 has 14 residues. CDR3 loop: CASSSDRVVDTQYF. In DNA, the CDR3 is TGTGCCAGCAGCTCCGACAGGGTGGTGGATACGCAGTATTTT.

The chain recombines TRBV28 with TRBJ2-7; no clear D gene. Trimming shortened V by 7 bases and J by 6 bases, and 16 bases separated the two germline ends. The CDR3 consists of 13 residues. From germline, CDR1 is MDHEN and CDR2 SYDVKM. The CDR3 DNA follows: TGTGCCAGCACCACTGGCACCCCGCGCGAGCAGTACTTC. Its protein product is CASTTGTPREQYF.

V usage is TRBV30 and J usage is TRBJ2-7; the D gene is possibly TRBD1 (5 bases). The CDR3 consists of 13 residues. Trimming stripped 4 bases from V and 3 bases from J, with 13 bases between. CDR1 GTSNPN and CDR2 SVGIG come from the germline V gene (reference sequence). CDR3 loop: CAWTFKGDYEQYF. As DNA, the CDR3 is TGTGCCTGGACCTTTAAAGGGGACTACGAGCAGTACTTC.

The chain couples TRBV6-6 to TRBJ2-7; a possible D gene is TRBD2 (5 bases). CDR1 and CDR2 from the germline V gene are MNHNY and SVGAGI (reference sequence). The CDR3 contains 13 residues. The ends were cut back, 6 bases at V and 7 bases at J, with 16 bases in the middle. CDR3 protein: CASSQLTTVEQYF. The CDR3 DNA sequence: TGTGCCAGCAGCCAACTGACTACGGTGGAGCAGTACTTC.

This clone has a handful of counts. V is TRBV14 and J is TRBJ2-2, with D possibly being TRBD1 (5 bases). Trimming pared 5 bases from V and 4 bases from J, leaving 14 bases between. This CDR3 comprises 15 residues. Germline lookup yields CDR1 SGHDN and CDR2 FVKESK. CDR3: CASSSIEGATGELFF. The CDR3 bases are TGTGCCAGCAGCTCCATCGAAGGGGCCACCGGGGAGCTGTTTTTT.

The chain employs TRBV7-6 and TRBJ2-1, with TRBD2 matching 12 bases. J lost 4 bases, V lost 4 bases, and 8 bases had no gene match. In germline, CDR1 is SGHVS, CDR2 FNYEAQ. CDR3 length: 17 residues. The CDR3 region is CASSSRLAGDGYNEQFF. CDR3 bases: TGTGCCAGCAGCTCAAGACTAGCGGGAGATGGATACAATGAGCAGTTCTTC.

The chain is built from TRBV19 and TRBJ1-3; the D is unclear. The germline V gene has CDR1 LNHDA and CDR2 SQIVND (reference sequence). V lost 8 bases, J lost 3 bases, and 20 bases lay in between. CDR3 length: 16 residues. The chain's CDR3 is CASADPGLKGGNTIYF. The DNA for the CDR3 is TGTGCCAGTGCGGATCCAGGACTCAAAGGTGGAAACACCATATATTTT.

The chain is built from TRBV5-4 and TRBJ2-7; D remains unclear. Trimming cost V 2 bases and J 4 bases, with 10 bases left between them. The length of the CDR3 is 13 residues. Germline CDR1 SGHNT, CDR2 YYREEE (reference sequence). This CDR3 reads CASSLGRPYEQYF. The CDR3 bases are TGTGCCAGCAGCTTAGGACGGCCATACGAGCAGTACTTC.

The chain joins TRBV4-2 to TRBJ2-2; D possibly corresponds to TRBD2 (6 bases). Trimming removed 5 bases from V and 1 base from J, with 20 bases in between. The V gene's germline CDR1 is LGHNA and CDR2 YNFKEQ. This CDR3 comprises 18 residues. The CDR3 DNA follows: TGTGCCAGCAGCTCCCTTGGCGGGGCGCTTAAGAACACCGGGGAGCTGTTTTTT. Translation gives CASSSLGGALKNTGELFF.

The rearrangement uses TRBV28 and TRBJ2-1; a possible D gene is TRBD2 (5 bases). The CDR3 spans 13 residues. Germline CDR1 is MDHEN and CDR2 is SYDVKM. Between the trimmed V and J ends, which lost 6 bases and 9 bases, there was a span of 15 bases. CDR3 in DNA: TGTGCCAGCAGAGCTCGTCGGGGTGGTGAGCAGTTCTTC. Its translation: CASRARRGGEQFF.

The chain uses TRBV19 and TRBJ1-2, with a possible D match to TRBD1 (5 bases). Looked up from germline, CDR1 is LNHDA and CDR2 is SQIVND (reference sequence). The V gene lost 3 bases and the J gene lost 1 base, with 9 bases spanning the gap. The CDR3 extends over 14 amino acids. The DNA of the CDR3 is TGTGCCAGTAGTATGGGGCAGAGTAACTATGGCTACACCTTC. The encoded protein is CASSMGQSNYGYTF.

This chain uses TRBV5-4 with TRBJ2-6; TRBD1 agrees at 10 bases. With 4 bases clipped from V and 3 bases from J, the junction kept 13 bases outside the gene matches. The CDR3 consists of 19 residues. Germline assignment: CDR1 SGHNT and CDR2 YYREEE (reference sequence). The CDR3 sequence is CASSRPGQGPFGGANVLTF. The CDR3 nucleotides are TGTGCCAGCAGCCGACCGGGACAGGGGCCCTTTGGTGGGGCCAACGTCCTGACTTTC.

The chain recombines TRBV28 with TRBJ1-2; a weak D match, TRBD1 (6 bases). Trimming took off 3 bases at V and 8 bases at J, with 13 bases between the two ends. CDR3 length equals 13 residues. Germline V lookup: CDR1 MDHEN, CDR2 SYDVKM. CDR3 coding DNA: TGTGCCAGCAGTTTCGCAGGGGTACAGGGCTACACCTTC. Translating it yields CASSFAGVQGYTF.

The chain joins TRBV4-1 to TRBJ2-1; 7 bases are shared with TRBD2. This CDR3 has 16 amino acids. Germline V gene data show CDR1 as MGHRA and CDR2 as YSYEKL. V trimming: 4 bases; J trimming: 6 bases; junction bases outside the gene matches: 12. Here the CDR3 reads CASSRGRTRGTNEQFF. Written as DNA, the CDR3 is TGCGCCAGCAGCCGCGGACGGACTAGAGGTACCAATGAGCAGTTCTTC.